A selection of T cell receptor beta chains follows, all from one sample in a study of T-cell memory formation after mild COVID-19. TCRdb reprocessed the 5' RACE reads with MiXCR, giving one entry per CDR3 protein. The sample records about 200,000 distinct CDR3 sequences, 16% being singletons. The sequencing input was PBMCs or a T cell subset sorted from them (not recorded which). All receptors come from an adult woman who had mild COVID-19 (a few samples of this study predate the infection). Cell type and time point are not known. The CDR3 runs from the conserved cysteine through the conserved F or W. A D gene is named only where the DNA matches it firmly. A clone size is listed for some rows: how often the clone was seen (once, few, many), or a class if it is expanded.

V	J	D	size	DNA	CDR3
TRBV4-2	TRBJ2-2	.	.	TGTGCCAGCAGCCAAGTCACCGGGACGGCGAACACCGGGGAGCTGTTTTTT	CASSQVTGTANTGELFF
TRBV7-2	TRBJ2-5	.	.	TGTGCCAGCAGCCCGGGACGGGTCCAAGAGACCCAGTACTTC	CASSPGRVQETQYF
TRBV18	TRBJ2-1	.	.	TGTGCCAGCTCACCACGGGCAGCAGAAGGTAGTGAGCAGTTCTTC	CASSPRAAEGSEQFF
TRBV15	TRBJ1-4	.	few	TGTGCCACATCGGGGGATATCCGAAAAAAACTGTTTTTT	CATSGDIRKKLFF
TRBV12-3/TRBV12-4	TRBJ2-7	.	.	TGTGCCAGCAGTCCGGGACGCCGGGACCTCTCCTACGAGCAGTACTTC	CASSPGRRDLSYEQYF
TRBV6-6	TRBJ1-1	TRBD1	few	TGTGCCACCCGGACAGGGGCTTTTATGACTGAAGCTTTCTTT	CATRTGAFMTEAFF
TRBV5-1	TRBJ1-1	.	.	TGCGCCAGCAGCTTGGAGGGGGGCCAGACCCGAATGAACACTGAAGCTTTCTTT	CASSLEGGQTRMNTEAFF
TRBV18	TRBJ2-1	.	.	TGTGCCAGCTCACCAGAGAGAACAGGGACGCAGTTCTTC	CASSPERTGTQFF
TRBV20-1	TRBJ2-7	.	many	TGCAGTGCTAGACCCCGGGCGGGACACTTACTCTCCTACGAGCAGTACTTC	CSARPRAGHLLSYEQYF
TRBV5-1	TRBJ2-7	.	.	TGCGCCAGCAGGATAGGGATCTACGAGCAGTACTTC	CASRIGIYEQYF
TRBV6-6	TRBJ2-2	TRBD2	few	TGTGCCAGCAGTCTGACTAGCGACCCTTTAGGGACCGGGGAGCTGTTTTTT	CASSLTSDPLGTGELFF
TRBV29-1	TRBJ1-5	.	many	TGCAGCGTGGGTGGGGGAGGGCCCCAGCATTTT	CSVGGGGPQHF
TRBV12-3/TRBV12-4	TRBJ2-7	.	few	TGTGCCAGCAGTTCGAGTGCCGGGTCCGAGCAGTACTTC	CASSSSAGSEQYF
TRBV12-3/TRBV12-4	TRBJ1-1	.	.	TGTGCCAGCACCCCGCCGGGCAGCAACACTGAAGCTTTCTTT	CASTPPGSNTEAFF
TRBV5-4	TRBJ2-3	TRBD1	.	TGTGCCAGCAGCACGGACAGGGTATCGGATACGCAGTATTTT	CASSTDRVSDTQYF
TRBV7-2	TRBJ2-3	.	few	TGTGCCAGCAGCCAACAGGGCGGAGATACGCAGTATTTT	CASSQQGGDTQYF
TRBV20-1	TRBJ2-2	TRBD2	.	TGCAGTGCTAATCGGGGGGTGAACACCGGGGAGCTGTTTTTT	CSANRGVNTGELFF
TRBV20-1	TRBJ2-6	.	many	TGCAGTGCTAGAATCAACAAGGGTTACTCTGGGGCCAACGTCCTGACTTTC	CSARINKGYSGANVLTF
TRBV3-1	TRBJ2-1	TRBD2	.	TGTGCCAGCAGCCGAATGGCGAGTAACCTAGCGGGAGGTCGATACAATGAGCAGTTCTTC	CASSRMASNLAGGRYNEQFF
TRBV6-1	TRBJ2-1	.	.	TGTGCCAGCAGTGAAACTCCCAGGACAAACAATGAGCAGTTCTTC	CASSETPRTNNEQFF
TRBV15	TRBJ2-7	TRBD2	few	TGTGCCACCAGCCGGAGGACTAGTTCCTACGAGCAGTACTTC	CATSRRTSSYEQYF
TRBV5-1	TRBJ2-3	TRBD2	few	TGCGCCAGCAGCTTGATGAGCGGGGAGGCGACAGATACGCAGTATTTT	CASSLMSGEATDTQYF
TRBV3-1	TRBJ2-7	TRBD2	.	TGTGCCAGCAGCCCGGGACTAGCGGGGATCTACGAGCAGTACTTC	CASSPGLAGIYEQYF
TRBV16	TRBJ1-4	.	.	TGTGCCAGCAGCCAAATAGGGATGCCTAATGAAAAACTGTTTTTT	CASSQIGMPNEKLFF
TRBV18	TRBJ2-5	TRBD2	few	TGTGCCAGCTCCCCCCGACTAGCCTCACAAGAGACCCAGTACTTC	CASSPRLASQETQYF
TRBV27	TRBJ1-5	TRBD1	.	TGTGCCAGCAGACGGACAGGAACTAATCAGCCCCAGCATTTT	CASRRTGTNQPQHF
TRBV12-3/TRBV12-4	TRBJ1-2	TRBD1	few	TGTGCCAGCAGAAAGACAGGGAACTATGGCTACACCTTC	CASRKTGNYGYTF
TRBV12-3/TRBV12-4	TRBJ2-6	.	many	TGTGCCAGCAGTTTCGGGGGCGCTGGGGCCAACGTCCTGACTTTC	CASSFGGAGANVLTF
TRBV2	TRBJ2-3	.	few	TGTGCCAGCACGGCAACTAGCACAGATACGCAGTATTTT	CASTATSTDTQYF
TRBV29-1	TRBJ1-1	.	few	TGCAGCGTTCTGCCCGAAGCTTTCTTT	CSVLPEAFF
TRBV7-9	TRBJ2-2	.	.	TGTGCCAGCAGCGCAGTGGGGGCTAGCGGGGAGCTGTTTTTT	CASSAVGASGELFF
TRBV4-2	TRBJ2-1	.	.	TGTGCCAGCAGCCAAGAGGCGTACAATGAGCAGTTCTTC	CASSQEAYNEQFF
TRBV7-2	TRBJ2-3	TRBD2	few	TGTGCCAGCAGCTTAGAAGCTAGCGGGAGCACAGATACGCAGTATTTT	CASSLEASGSTDTQYF
TRBV6-1	TRBJ2-3	TRBD2	.	TGTGCCAGCAGCGACAATAGCGGGGCAACAGATACGCAGTATTTT	CASSDNSGATDTQYF
TRBV13	TRBJ2-1	.	few	TGTGCCAGCAGCTTCGGCTACAATGAGCAGTTCTTC	CASSFGYNEQFF
TRBV5-1	TRBJ2-5	.	few	TGCGCCAGCAGCTTATCAGGCAGGGGAGAAGAGACCCAGTACTTC	CASSLSGRGEETQYF
TRBV12-3/TRBV12-4	TRBJ2-1	.	few	TGTGCCAGCAGTCTAACCTTGAGAGTACCCTCCTACAATGAGCAGTTCTTC	CASSLTLRVPSYNEQFF
TRBV6-1	TRBJ2-7	.	few	TGTGCCAGCAGTGACTATGCCACCCACTTC	CASSDYATHF
TRBV5-1	TRBJ2-7	.	few	TGCGCCAGCAGCTCCAACGGAGACTCCTACGAGCAGTACTTC	CASSSNGDSYEQYF
TRBV29-1	TRBJ2-1	.	many	TGCAGCGCTGGGAGTAATGATGCGCAGTTCTTC	CSAGSNDAQFF
TRBV29-1	TRBJ2-1	TRBD2	.	TGCAGCTCGGGACTAGCGGACAATGAGCAGTTCTTC	CSSGLADNEQFF
TRBV3-1	TRBJ2-4	.	.	TGTGCCAGCAGCCAAGAGGGCCGTACTAGTCCTTACTTC	CASSQEGRTSPYF
TRBV6-6	TRBJ2-5	TRBD1	.	TGTGCCAGCAGTCCCCTGACAGGGGTGGTGGAGACCCAGTACTTC	CASSPLTGVVETQYF
TRBV5-4	TRBJ2-3	.	.	TGTGCCAGCAGCTTGGGAACAGAGCCGGATACGCAGTATTTT	CASSLGTEPDTQYF
TRBV5-1	TRBJ2-7	TRBD2	.	TGCGCCAGCAGCTTGGAGCCTAGCGGGGGGTCCTACGAGCAGTACTTC	CASSLEPSGGSYEQYF